In its sample, the clone carrying this TCR beta chain was seen many times. The antigen remains undetermined. This sample stems from a study of T-cell reconstitution after alpha-beta-depleted transplantation in children. Study-level results: The main origin of T-cell counts and diversity one year after transplant was newly produced T cells. At around two months after transplant, the alpha-beta T cells were reportedly derived from several hundred expanded clones that came from non-depleted graft cells. In some patients, recipient T cells and intrathymic progenitors surviving conditioning explained high day-60 diversity.

The CDR3 spans 13 residues. Trimming took 3 bases from V and 0 from J, leaving 6 bases between them. CDR1 is SNHLY and CDR2 is FYNNEI in the germline V gene. As it was prepared, the TCRbeta library received unique molecular identifiers. A single record per CDR3 protein comes from TCRdb applying MiXCR to the PCR reads. In the table there are 490,000 or so distinct CDR3 sequences, approximately 10% of which are singletons. This TCR was recovered from a child aged 2-15 years with inherited bone marrow failure, due to receive a stem cell transplant. Sequenced here: PBMCs, sampled before TCRalphabeta/CD19-depleted stem cell transplant. The chain carries TRBV2 and TRBJ2-7; D is uncertain. The CDR3 here is CASSDYNSYEQYF. For the CDR3, the DNA is TGTGCCAGCAGTGATTACAACTCCTACGAGCAGTACTTC.